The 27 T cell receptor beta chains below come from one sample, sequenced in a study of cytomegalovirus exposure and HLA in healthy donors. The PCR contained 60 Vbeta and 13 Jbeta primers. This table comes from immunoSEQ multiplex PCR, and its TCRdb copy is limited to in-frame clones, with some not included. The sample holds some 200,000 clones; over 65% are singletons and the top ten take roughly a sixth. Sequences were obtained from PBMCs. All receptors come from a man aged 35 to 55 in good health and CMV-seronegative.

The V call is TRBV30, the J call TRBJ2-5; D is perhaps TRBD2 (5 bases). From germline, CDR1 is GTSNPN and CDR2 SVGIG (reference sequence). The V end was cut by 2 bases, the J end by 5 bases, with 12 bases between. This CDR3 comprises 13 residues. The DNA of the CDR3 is TGTGCCTGGAGTAGTCCCGGGGTGGAGACCCAGTACTTC. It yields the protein CAWSSPGVETQYF.

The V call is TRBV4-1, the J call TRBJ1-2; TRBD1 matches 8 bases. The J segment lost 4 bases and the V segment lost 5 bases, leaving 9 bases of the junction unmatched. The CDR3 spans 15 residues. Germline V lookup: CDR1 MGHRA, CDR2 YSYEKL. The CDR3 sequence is CASSSWTGYSYGYTF. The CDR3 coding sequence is TGCGCCAGCAGCTCCTGGACAGGGTACAGCTATGGCTACACCTTC.

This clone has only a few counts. In DNA, the CDR3 is TGTGCCATCAAAGGAGCCAGCGGGAGGGAAGGCAATGAGCAGTTCTTC. Encoded protein: CAIKGASGREGNEQFF. The genes are TRBV10-3 and TRBJ2-1; 10 nucleotides agree with TRBD2. J lost 6 bases, V lost 7 bases, and 12 bases had no gene match. The CDR3 has 16 amino acids. Germline V gene sequence: CDR1 ENHRY, CDR2 SYGVKD.

The CDR3 loop reads CASSPRDFSYEQYF. Here the CDR3 DNA reads TGTGCCAGCAGCCCTCGGGACTTCTCCTACGAGCAGTACTTC. The chain carries TRBV5-4 and TRBJ2-7; D might be TRBD2 (6 bases). Germline assignment: CDR1 SGHNT and CDR2 YYREEE (reference sequence). The CDR3 consists of 14 residues. Trimming stripped 4 bases from V and 0 bases from J, with 11 bases between.

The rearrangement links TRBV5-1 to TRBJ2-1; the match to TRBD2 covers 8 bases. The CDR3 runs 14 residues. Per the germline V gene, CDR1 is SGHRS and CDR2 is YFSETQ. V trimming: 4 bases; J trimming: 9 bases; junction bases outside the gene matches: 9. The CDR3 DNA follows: TGCGCCAGCAGCGTCAGCGGGAGTAGCGTTGAGCAGTTCTTC. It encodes CASSVSGSSVEQFF.

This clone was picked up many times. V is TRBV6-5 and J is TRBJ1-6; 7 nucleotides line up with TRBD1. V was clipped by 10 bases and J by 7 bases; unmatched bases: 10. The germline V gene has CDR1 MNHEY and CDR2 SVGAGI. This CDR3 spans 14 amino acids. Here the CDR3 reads CAISKGAGNSPLHF. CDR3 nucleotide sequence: TGTGCCATCTCCAAGGGGGCTGGGAATTCACCCCTCCACTTT.

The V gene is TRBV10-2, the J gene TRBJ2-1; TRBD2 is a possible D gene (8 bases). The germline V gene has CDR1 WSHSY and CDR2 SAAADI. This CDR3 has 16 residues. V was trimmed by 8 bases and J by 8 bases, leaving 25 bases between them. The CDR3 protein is CASSGGRREVVDEQFF. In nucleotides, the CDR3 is TGCGCCAGCTCAGGGGGACGGCGGGAGGTCGTGGATGAGCAGTTCTTC.

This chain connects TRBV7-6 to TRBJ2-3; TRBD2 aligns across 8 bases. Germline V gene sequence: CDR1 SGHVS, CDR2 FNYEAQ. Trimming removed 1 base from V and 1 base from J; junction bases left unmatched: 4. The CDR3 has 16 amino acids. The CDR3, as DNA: TGTGCCAGCAGCTTAGACGGGGGGGCCGGCACAGATACGCAGTATTTT. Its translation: CASSLDGGAGTDTQYF.

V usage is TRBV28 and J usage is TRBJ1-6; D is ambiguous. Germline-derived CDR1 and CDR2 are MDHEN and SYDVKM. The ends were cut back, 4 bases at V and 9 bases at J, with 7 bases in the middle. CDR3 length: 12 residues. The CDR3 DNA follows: TGTGCCAGCAGTTCCCCCAGTTCACCCCTCCACTTT. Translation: CASSSPSSPLHF.

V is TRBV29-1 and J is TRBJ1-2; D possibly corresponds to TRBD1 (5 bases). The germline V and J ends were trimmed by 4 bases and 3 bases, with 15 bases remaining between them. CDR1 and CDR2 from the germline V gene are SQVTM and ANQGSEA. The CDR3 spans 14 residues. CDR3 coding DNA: TGCAGCGTTGTTCCGGACACTGGGGACTATGGCTACACCTTC. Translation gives CSVVPDTGDYGYTF.

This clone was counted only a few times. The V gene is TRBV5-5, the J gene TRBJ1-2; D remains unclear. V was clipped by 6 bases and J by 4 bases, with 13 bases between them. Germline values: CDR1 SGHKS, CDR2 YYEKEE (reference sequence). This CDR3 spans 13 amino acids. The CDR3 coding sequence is TGTGCCAGCACCATCTCGGGTTTCTATGGCTACACCTTC. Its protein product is CASTISGFYGYTF.

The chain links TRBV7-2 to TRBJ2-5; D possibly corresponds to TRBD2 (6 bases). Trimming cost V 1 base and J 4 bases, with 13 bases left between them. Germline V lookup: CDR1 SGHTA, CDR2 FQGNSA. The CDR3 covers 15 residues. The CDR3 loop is CASSLVPGVRETQYF. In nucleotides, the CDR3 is TGTGCCAGCAGCTTAGTCCCGGGGGTGCGAGAGACCCAGTACTTC.

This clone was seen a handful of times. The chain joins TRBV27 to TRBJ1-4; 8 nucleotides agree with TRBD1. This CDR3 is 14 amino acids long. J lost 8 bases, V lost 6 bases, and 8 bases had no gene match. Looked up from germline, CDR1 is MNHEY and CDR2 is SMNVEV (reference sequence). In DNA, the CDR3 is TGTGCCAGCAGCCACGGACAGGGCGGAGAAAAACTGTTTTTT. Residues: CASSHGQGGEKLFF.

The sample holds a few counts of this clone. CDR3 protein: CASSGGVYQPQHF. The CDR3 nucleotides are TGTGCCAGCAGCGGGGGTGTTTATCAGCCCCAGCATTTT. The gene calls are TRBV27 and TRBJ1-5; perhaps TRBD1 as D (5 bases). V was trimmed by 6 bases and J by 5 bases, leaving 11 bases between them. CDR1 and CDR2 from the germline V gene are MNHEY and SMNVEV (reference sequence). CDR3 length: 13 amino acids.

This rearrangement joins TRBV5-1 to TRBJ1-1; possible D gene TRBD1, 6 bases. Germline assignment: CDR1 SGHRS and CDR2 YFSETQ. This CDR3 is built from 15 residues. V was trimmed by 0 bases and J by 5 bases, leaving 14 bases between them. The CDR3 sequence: CASSLGGGFGTEAFF. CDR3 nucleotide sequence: TGCGCCAGCAGCTTGGGGGGGGGCTTCGGGACTGAAGCTTTCTTT.

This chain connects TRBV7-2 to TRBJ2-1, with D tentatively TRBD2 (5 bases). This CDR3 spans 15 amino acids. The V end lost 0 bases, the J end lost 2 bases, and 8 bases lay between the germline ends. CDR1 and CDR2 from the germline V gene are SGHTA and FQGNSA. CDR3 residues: CASSLARGAYNEQFF. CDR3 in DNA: TGTGCCAGCAGCTTAGCCCGGGGAGCCTACAATGAGCAGTTCTTC.

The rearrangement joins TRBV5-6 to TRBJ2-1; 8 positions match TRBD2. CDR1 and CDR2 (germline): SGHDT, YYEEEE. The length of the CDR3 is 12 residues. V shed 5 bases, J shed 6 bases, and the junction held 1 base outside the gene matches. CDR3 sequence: CASRAGVNEQFF. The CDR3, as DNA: TGTGCCAGCAGAGCGGGGGTCAATGAGCAGTTCTTC.

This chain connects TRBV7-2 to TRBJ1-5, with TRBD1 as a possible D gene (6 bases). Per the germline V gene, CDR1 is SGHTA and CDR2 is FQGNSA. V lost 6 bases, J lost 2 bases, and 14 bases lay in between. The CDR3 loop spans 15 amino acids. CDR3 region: CASSLDSMRNQPQHF. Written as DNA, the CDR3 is TGTGCCAGCAGTCTGGACAGTATGCGCAATCAGCCCCAGCATTTT.

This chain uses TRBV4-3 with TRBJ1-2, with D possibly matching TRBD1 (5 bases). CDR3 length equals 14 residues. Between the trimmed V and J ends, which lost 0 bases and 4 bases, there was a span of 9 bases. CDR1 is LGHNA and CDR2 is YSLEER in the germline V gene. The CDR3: CASSQDRTSYGYTF. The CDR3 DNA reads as TGCGCCAGCAGCCAAGATAGGACATCCTATGGCTACACCTTC.

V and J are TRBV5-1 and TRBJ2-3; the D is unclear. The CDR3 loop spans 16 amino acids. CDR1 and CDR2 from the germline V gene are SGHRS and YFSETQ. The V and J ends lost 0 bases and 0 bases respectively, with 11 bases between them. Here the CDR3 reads CASSLAPRTSTDTQYF. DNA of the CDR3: TGCGCCAGCAGCTTGGCCCCAAGAACTAGCACAGATACGCAGTATTTT.

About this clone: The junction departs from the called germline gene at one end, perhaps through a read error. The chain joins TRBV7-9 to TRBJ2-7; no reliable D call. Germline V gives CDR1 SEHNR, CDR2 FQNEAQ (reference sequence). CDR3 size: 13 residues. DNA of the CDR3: TGTTCCAGCAGCTCAACAGCCTCCTACGAGCAGTACTTC. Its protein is CSSSSTASYEQYF.

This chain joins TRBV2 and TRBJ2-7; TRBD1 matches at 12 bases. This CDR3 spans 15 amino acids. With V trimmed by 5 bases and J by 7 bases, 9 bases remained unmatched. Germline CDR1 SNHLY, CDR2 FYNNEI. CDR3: CASSYPGQGAGEQYF. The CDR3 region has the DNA TGTGCCAGCAGTTATCCGGGACAGGGGGCGGGAGAGCAGTACTTC.

This chain's CDR3 is CSHRVGNEQFF. The CDR3 nucleotides read TGTTCGCACAGGGTCGGCAATGAGCAGTTCTTC. The rearrangement joins TRBV28 to TRBJ2-1, with D perhaps matching TRBD1 (6 bases). Germline lookup yields CDR1 MDHEN and CDR2 SYDVKM. The CDR3 spans 11 residues. Full variable domain (remainder filled in from reference TRBV28 and TRBJ2-1): DVKVTQSSRYLVKRTGEKVFLECVQDMDHENMFWYRQDPGLGLRLIYFSYDVKMKEKGDIPEGYSVSREKKERFSLILESASTNQTSMYLCSHRVGNEQFFGPGTRLTVL.

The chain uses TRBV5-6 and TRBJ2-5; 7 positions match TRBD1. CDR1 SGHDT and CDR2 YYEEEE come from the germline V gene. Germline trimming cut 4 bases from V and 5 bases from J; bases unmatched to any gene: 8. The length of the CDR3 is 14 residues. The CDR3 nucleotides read TGTGCCAGCAGCCCGACAGGGCCTGGGGAGACCCAGTACTTC. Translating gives CASSPTGPGETQYF. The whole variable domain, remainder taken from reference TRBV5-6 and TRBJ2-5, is DAGVTQSPTHLIKTRGQQVTLRCSPKSGHDTVSWYQQALGQGPQFIFQYYEEEERQRGNFPDRFSGHQFPNYSSELNVNALLLGDSALYLCASSPTGPGETQYFGPGTRLLVL.

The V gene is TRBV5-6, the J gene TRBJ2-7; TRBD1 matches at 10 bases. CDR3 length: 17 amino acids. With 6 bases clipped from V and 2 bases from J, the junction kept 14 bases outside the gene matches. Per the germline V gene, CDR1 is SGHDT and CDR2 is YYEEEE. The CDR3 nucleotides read TGTGCCAGCATTCTTATGACCGGGACAGGGGCAACCTACGAGCAGTACTTC. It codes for CASILMTGTGATYEQYF.

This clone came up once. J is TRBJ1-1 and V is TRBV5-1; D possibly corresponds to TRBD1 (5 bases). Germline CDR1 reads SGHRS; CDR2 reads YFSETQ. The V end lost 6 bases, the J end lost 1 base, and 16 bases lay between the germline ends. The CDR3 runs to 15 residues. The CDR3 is CASTRDGGGNTEAFF. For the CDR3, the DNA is TGCGCCAGCACCCGGGACGGGGGGGGGAACACTGAAGCTTTCTTT.

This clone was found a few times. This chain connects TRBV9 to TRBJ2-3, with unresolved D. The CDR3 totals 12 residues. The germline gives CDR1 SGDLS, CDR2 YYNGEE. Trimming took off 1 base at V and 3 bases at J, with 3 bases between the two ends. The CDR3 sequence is CASSVRTDTQYF. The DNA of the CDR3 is TGTGCCAGCAGCGTACGGACAGATACGCAGTATTTT.